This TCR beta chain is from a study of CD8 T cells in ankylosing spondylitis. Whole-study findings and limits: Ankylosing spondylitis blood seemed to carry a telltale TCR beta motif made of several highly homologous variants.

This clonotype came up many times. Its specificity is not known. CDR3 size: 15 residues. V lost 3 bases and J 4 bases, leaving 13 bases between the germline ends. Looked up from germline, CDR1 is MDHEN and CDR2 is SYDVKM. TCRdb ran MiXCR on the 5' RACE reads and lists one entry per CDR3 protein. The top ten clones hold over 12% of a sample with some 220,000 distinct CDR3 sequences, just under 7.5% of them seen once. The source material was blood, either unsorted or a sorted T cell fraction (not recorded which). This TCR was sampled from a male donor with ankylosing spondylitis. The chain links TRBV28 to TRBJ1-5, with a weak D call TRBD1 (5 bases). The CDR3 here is CASSFVTGRNQPQHF. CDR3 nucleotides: TGTGCCAGCAGTTTTGTCACAGGTCGTAATCAGCCCCAGCATTTT.